This T cell receptor beta chain was captured in a study of blood T cell repertoires in COVID-19. Study-level information: The analysed material was cDNA or gDNA that came from T cells, B-cell-depleted T cells, or PBMCs.

With V trimmed by 4 bases and J by 4 bases, 2 bases remained unmatched. Germline-derived CDR1 and CDR2 are LNHDA and SQIVND (reference sequence). CDR3 length: 15 residues. Profiling relied on immunoSEQ multiplex PCR, and the TCRdb table lists in-frame clones only, not all of them. The sample has about 200,000 clones; 80% to 90% are singletons. Adults between roughly 18 and 90 years of age took part from 24 US areas. This rearrangement joins TRBV19 to TRBJ2-1, with 12 nucleotides matching TRBD2. Sequencing was done on a sample of PBMCs or T cells enriched from blood (not recorded which). This receptor was taken from a man aged 35 to 55 who had recovered from COVID-19. The CDR3 sequence is CASSTLAGGYNEQFF. CDR3 coding DNA: TGTGCCAGTAGTACACTAGCGGGAGGTTACAATGAGCAGTTCTTC.